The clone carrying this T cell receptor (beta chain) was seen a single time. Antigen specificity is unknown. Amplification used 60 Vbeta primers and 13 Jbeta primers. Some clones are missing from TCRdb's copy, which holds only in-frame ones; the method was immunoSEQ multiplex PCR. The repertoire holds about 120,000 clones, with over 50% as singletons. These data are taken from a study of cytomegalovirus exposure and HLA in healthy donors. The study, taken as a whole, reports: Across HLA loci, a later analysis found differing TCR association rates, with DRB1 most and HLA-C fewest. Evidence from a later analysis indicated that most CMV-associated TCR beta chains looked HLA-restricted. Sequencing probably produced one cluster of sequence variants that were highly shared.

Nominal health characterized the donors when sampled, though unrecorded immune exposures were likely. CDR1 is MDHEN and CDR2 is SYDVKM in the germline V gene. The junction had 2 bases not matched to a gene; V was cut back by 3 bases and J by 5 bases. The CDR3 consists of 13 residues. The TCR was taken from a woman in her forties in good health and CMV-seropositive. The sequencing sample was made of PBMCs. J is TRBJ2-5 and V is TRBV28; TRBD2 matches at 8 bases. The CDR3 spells CASSLRGVETQYF. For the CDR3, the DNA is TGTGCCAGCAGTTTGCGGGGGGTTGAGACCCAGTACTTC.